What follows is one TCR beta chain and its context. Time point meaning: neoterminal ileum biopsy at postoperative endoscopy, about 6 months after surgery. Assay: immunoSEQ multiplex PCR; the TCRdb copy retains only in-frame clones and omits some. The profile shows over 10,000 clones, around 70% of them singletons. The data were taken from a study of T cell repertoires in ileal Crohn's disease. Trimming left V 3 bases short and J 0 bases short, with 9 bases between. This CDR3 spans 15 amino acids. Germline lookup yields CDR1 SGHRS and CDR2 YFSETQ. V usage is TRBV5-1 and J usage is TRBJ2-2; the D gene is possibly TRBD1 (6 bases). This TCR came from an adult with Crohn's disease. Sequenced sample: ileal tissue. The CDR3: CASSSDSSNTGELFF. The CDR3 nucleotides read TGCGCCAGCAGCTCGGACAGCTCGAACACCGGGGAGCTGTTTTTT.